Each of the 21 T cell receptor beta chains below was sequenced from the same sample in a study of OX40 agonist ivuxolimab in advanced cancers. Assay: immunoSEQ multiplex PCR; the TCRdb copy retains only in-frame clones and omits some. Seen here are approximately 90,000 clones, about 90% observed once, and the top ten hold 8% to 9.5%. Sequencing was performed on CD4+ or CD8+ T cells sorted from blood, taken in a trial of the OX40 agonist ivuxolimab. These receptor sequences come from an adult with an advanced solid tumor such as melanoma, head and neck, liver or kidney cancer.

The gene calls are TRBV30 and TRBJ1-4; the D gene is possibly TRBD1 (5 bases). The germline gives CDR1 GTSNPN, CDR2 SVGIG (reference sequence). The CDR3 is 13 amino acids. V lost 1 base and J lost 2, with 5 bases in between. The CDR3 here is CAWSGGTNEKLFF. The DNA for the CDR3 is TGTGCCTGGAGTGGGGGGACTAATGAAAAACTGTTTTTT.

Concerning this clone itself: A read error may produce the germline difference seen at one junction end. V is TRBV7-7 and J is TRBJ2-3; tentatively, D is TRBD1 or TRBD2 (5 bases each). The CDR3 loop spans 15 amino acids. CDR1 and CDR2 from the germline V gene are SSHAT and FNYEAQ (reference sequence). CDR3 amino acids: CASSPRTGGTDTQYF. CDR3 DNA: TGTGCTAGCAGCCCTAGGACTGGGGGTACAGATACGCAGTATTTT.

The V call is TRBV12-2, the J call TRBJ2-7; the table assigns TRBD2, which was not confirmed against the DNA. TRBV12-2 is annotated as a pseudogene. This CDR3 region has 13 residues. This CDR3 reads CATRFSATYEQYF. Written as DNA, the CDR3 is TGTGCCACCCGTTTCTCCGCGACCTACGAGCAGTACTTC.

The CDR3 bases are TGTGCCAGCAGTTATACTATGGGGCGGACCTACGAGCAGTACTTC. This sequence encodes CASSYTMGRTYEQYF. The rearrangement links TRBV6-5 to TRBJ2-7; D is possibly TRBD1 (5 bases). The CDR3 contains 15 residues. V lost 3 bases and J 2 bases, leaving 14 bases between the germline ends. Germline V CDR1 and CDR2: MNHEY, SVGAGI.

The CDR3 loop reads CASSFPRTNNEQFF. CDR3 sequence (DNA): TGCGCCAGCAGCTTCCCCAGGACTAACAATGAGCAGTTCTTC. V usage is TRBV5-1 and J usage is TRBJ2-1, with TRBD2 as a possible D gene (6 bases). V lost 2 bases and J lost 5, with 11 bases in between. CDR3 length: 14 amino acids. CDR1 and CDR2 from the germline V gene are SGHRS and YFSETQ.

The chain links TRBV6-6 to TRBJ2-1; TRBD2 agrees at 9 bases. Trimming took 8 bases from V and 0 from J; bases not matched to a gene: 8. The length of the CDR3 is 16 residues. The germline CDR1 and CDR2 sequences are MNHNY and SVGAGI (reference sequence). CDR3 sequence: CASQFSGRSSYNEQFF. Written as DNA, the CDR3 is TGTGCCAGCCAATTCAGCGGGAGGAGCTCCTACAATGAGCAGTTCTTC.

The CDR3 nucleotides are TGTGCCAGCACCCCCGGGACTAGCGGGAGGGGTGAGCAGTACTTC. Translated, it gives CASTPGTSGRGEQYF. This rearrangement joins TRBV27 to TRBJ2-7, with 16 bases lining up with TRBD2. Trimming at V came to 7 bases and at J to 7 bases, leaving 7 bases not matched to a gene. The CDR3 is made up of 15 amino acids. Germline CDR1 is MNHEY and CDR2 is SMNVEV (reference sequence).

The rearrangement uses TRBV6-9 and TRBJ2-7; 12 nucleotides match TRBD1. CDR1 is MNHGY, CDR2 SVAAGI, per germline. There are 13 residues in the CDR3. Unmatched junction bases numbered 7, after V lost 10 bases and J lost 6 bases. CDR3 in DNA: TGTGCCACCCGGGGGACAGGGGGCTGCGAGCAGTACTTC. Translation gives CATRGTGGCEQYF.

The J gene is TRBJ1-2, the V gene TRBV2, with D perhaps TRBD1 (6 bases). The CDR3 loop spans 14 amino acids. Germline lookup yields CDR1 SNHLY and CDR2 FYNNEI. V dropped 1 base and J dropped 5 bases, with 11 bases sitting between them. CDR3 loop: CASSEGRGGYGYTF. The CDR3 DNA follows: TGTGCCAGCAGTGAAGGTAGAGGGGGTTATGGCTACACCTTC.

The chain uses TRBV9 and TRBJ2-6; D is ambiguous. V gave up 4 bases and J gave up 1 base, with 15 bases separating them. CDR1 is SGDLS and CDR2 is YYNGEE in the germline V gene. The CDR3 loop spans 17 amino acids. DNA for the CDR3: TGTGCCAGCAGCCCGCGATCACAACCATCTGGGGCCAACGTCCTGACTTTC. Translated: CASSPRSQPSGANVLTF.

This chain joins TRBV7-8 and TRBJ1-1; perhaps TRBD1 as D (5 bases). V lost 0 bases to trimming and J lost 11 bases, with 13 bases between them. In germline, CDR1 is SGHVS, CDR2 FQNEAQ. The CDR3 contains 13 residues. The CDR3 nucleotides read TGTGCCAGCAGCTTAGCCCCCAGGGAAGGGGCTTTCTTT. Protein product: CASSLAPREGAFF.

This chain's CDR3 is CASSQLRLVAGSGEKLFF. The CDR3 nucleotides read TGTGCCAGCAGCCAACTTAGGCTGGTGGCAGGGAGTGGTGAAAAACTGTTTTTT. J is TRBJ1-4 and V is TRBV14, with a weak D call TRBD1 (5 bases). Trimming stripped 2 bases from V and 7 bases from J, with 23 bases between. The CDR3 length is 18 residues. CDR1 and CDR2 from the germline V gene are SGHDN and FVKESK. Combining the CDR3 with reference TRBV14 and TRBJ1-4 gives the whole variable domain EAGVTQFPSHSVIEKGQTVTLRCDPISGHDNLYWYRRVMGKEIKFLLHFVKESKQDESGMPNNRFLAERTGGTYSTLKVQPAELEDSGVYFCASSQLRLVAGSGEKLFFGSGTQLSVL.

The gene calls are TRBV7-9 and TRBJ1-2; perhaps TRBD1 as D (5 bases). This CDR3 has 12 amino acids. CDR1 is SEHNR, CDR2 FQNEAQ, per germline (reference sequence). V lost 5 bases to trimming and J lost 4 bases, with 8 bases between them. The CDR3: CASSEGTYGYTF. The CDR3 DNA sequence: TGTGCCAGCAGCGAGGGGACCTATGGCTACACCTTC.

The chain employs TRBV9 and TRBJ2-3, with D hard to call. Deletions cut 4 bases from V and 3 bases from J, with 12 bases between. Germline V gene lookup returns CDR1 SGDLS and CDR2 YYNGEE. The CDR3 sequence is 14 residues long. CDR3 DNA sequence: TGTGCCAGCAGCCCCCCCCTGTGGACAGATACGCAGTATTTT. Protein: CASSPPLWTDTQYF.

The chain employs TRBV9 and TRBJ1-5, with no clear D. CDR3 length: 15 amino acids. V lost 3 bases and J 4 bases, leaving 14 bases between the germline ends. CDR1 and CDR2 (germline): SGDLS, YYNGEE. The DNA of the CDR3 is TGTGCCAGCAGCGACGCCCCGGAGCCAAATCAGCCCCAGCATTTT. Protein sequence: CASSDAPEPNQPQHF. Based on the CDR3 plus reference TRBV9 and TRBJ1-5, the full variable domain is DSGVTQTPKHLITATGQRVTLRCSPRSGDLSVYWYQQSLDQGLQFLIQYYNGEERAKGNILERFSAQQFPDLHSELNLSSLELGDSALYFCASSDAPEPNQPQHFGDGTRLSIL.

V usage is TRBV7-9 and J usage is TRBJ2-1; D is unresolved. Trimming removed 7 bases at V and 4 bases at J, with 5 bases between. Germline CDR1 SEHNR, CDR2 FQNEAQ (reference sequence). The CDR3 runs 11 residues. The CDR3 sequence: CASKGYNEQFF. In nucleotides, the CDR3 is TGTGCCAGCAAGGGTTACAATGAGCAGTTCTTC.

The chain links TRBV27 to TRBJ2-3, with a weak D call TRBD1 (6 bases). This CDR3 has 14 amino acids. V was clipped by 4 bases and J by 0 bases, with 8 bases between them. Germline CDR1 reads MNHEY; CDR2 reads SMNVEV (reference sequence). In DNA form, the CDR3 reads TGTGCCAGCAGTTCGGGACACAGCACAGATACGCAGTATTTT. This codes for CASSSGHSTDTQYF.

This clone was detected a few times. The chain uses TRBV10-1 and TRBJ2-3, with a weak D call TRBD2 (6 bases). The CDR3 runs 14 residues. Germline V gene lookup returns CDR1 WNHNN and CDR2 SYGVQD (reference sequence). V lost 4 bases to trimming and J lost 3 bases, with 11 bases between them. As DNA, the CDR3 is TGCGCCAGCAGTGGAGGGAGGCTTACAGATACGCAGTATTTT. Translating gives CASSGGRLTDTQYF.

V usage is TRBV6-5 and J usage is TRBJ2-7, with 8 bases identical to TRBD1. This CDR3 is 16 amino acids long. Germline V gene sequence: CDR1 MNHEY, CDR2 SVGAGI. V was clipped by 2 bases and J by 7 bases; unmatched bases: 13. CDR3 in DNA: TGTGCCAGCAGTTACCCACAGGGGGGAGGCACTAGGGAGCAGTACTTC. Translating gives CASSYPQGGGTREQYF.

The chain joins TRBV10-3 to TRBJ1-1; 7 bases agree with TRBD1. The CDR3 totals 16 residues. After removal of 11 bases from V and 2 bases from J, the junction contained 17 bases not matched to a gene. From germline, CDR1 is ENHRY and CDR2 SYGVKD. CDR3 loop: CASKRRYRGRNTEAFF. The CDR3, as DNA: TGTGCCTCCAAGAGGCGGTATAGGGGGCGAAACACTGAAGCTTTCTTT.

The V and J genes are TRBV27 and TRBJ1-6, with 7 bases aligning to TRBD1. CDR3 size: 12 residues. Germline V gene data show CDR1 as MNHEY and CDR2 as SMNVEV (reference sequence). Trimming took 6 bases from V and 13 from J; bases not matched to a gene: 6. CDR3 nucleotide sequence: TGTGCCAGCAGAGGGACAGCCGCTCCCCTCCACTTT. It is translated as CASRGTAAPLHF.